Here is one T cell receptor (beta chain) with its context. The data belong to a study of blood T cell repertoires in COVID-19. The overall study: Acute-phase and convalescent COVID-19 samples originated in the United States, Italy and Spain. Sample material is recorded as cDNA or gDNA derived from T cells, B-cell-depleted T cells, or PBMCs.

V was shortened by 0 bases and J by 4 bases, with 6 bases between the two germline ends. The CDR3 covers 14 residues. Germline V CDR1 and CDR2: SGHTA, FQGTGA. Authors' processing steps: Amplification from reference gene primers served as the basis for estimated nucleated cell counts. Here immunoSEQ multiplex PCR was the method, and the copy in TCRdb shows in-frame clones only, minus some. Clonal size and the V and J genes are those of that table, whereas D and trimming came from the DNA. The sample has roughly 240,000 clones, less than 90% seen once. The receptor was derived from a man in his sixties who had recovered from COVID-19. Sequencing was carried out using peripheral blood. The chain recombines TRBV7-3 with TRBJ2-2; D gene uncertain. CDR3 sequence reads: CASSLTGGTGELFF. CDR3 coding DNA: TGTGCCAGCAGCTTAACCGGTGGCACCGGGGAGCTGTTTTTT.